This T cell receptor (beta chain) comes out of a study of T cells in localized non-small cell lung cancer. General study findings and limits: Adjacent lung had a median about 60 of the 100 largest tumor clones.

The CDR3 has 13 residues. CDR1 is MNHGY and CDR2 is SAAAGT in the germline V gene. V was pared by 7 bases and J by 2 bases, with 11 bases between. TCRdb's copy holds only in-frame clones and misses some; the assay was immunoSEQ multiplex PCR. The top ten clones hold about 8% of a sample with 4,000 to 6,500 clones, 30% to 40% of them seen once. This clone showed up just a few times. Its matching antigen is unknown. Specimen: lung tumor tissue, collected before any cancer treatment. J is TRBJ2-5 and V is TRBV6-8; D possibly corresponds to TRBD2 (6 bases). The sequence was obtained from a female donor over 55 with stage I lung adenocarcinoma. In DNA, the CDR3 is TGTGCCAGCACCCGGGACTCTCAAGAGACCCAGTACTTC. Translation gives CASTRDSQETQYF.